Below, 3 T cell receptor beta chains from the same sample are listed, as sequenced in a study of vaccination and CD4 T cells after COVID-19. Sequencing of cultured CD4+ T cell DNA used the Oncomine TCR Beta short-read assay. MiXCR, applied by TCRdb to the PCR reads, yields one record per CDR3 protein. Among 9,500 to 15,000 distinct CDR3 sequences listed, roughly 50% were seen once. Treatment described: approximately nine-day PBMC culture with coronavirus spike peptide pools or control peptides (ViraFEST assay). What these receptors recognize is not known. What was sequenced was CD4+ T cells from blood, cultured in vitro. Source of these receptors: a human donor who had recovered from COVID-19.

The rearrangement joins TRBV7-9 to TRBJ1-1, with 8 bases aligning to TRBD1. The CDR3 spans 15 residues. Germline CDR1 and CDR2: SEHNR and FQNEAQ (reference sequence). J gave up 2 bases and V 5 bases, and 7 bases lay outside the gene matches. The CDR3 nucleotides read TGTGCCAGCAGCGCACGTGGACAGGGCAACACTGAAGCTTTCTTT. Translating it yields CASSARGQGNTEAFF.

The chain links TRBV6-2 or TRBV6-3 to TRBJ2-3, with D perhaps matching TRBD1 or TRBD2 (5 bases each). V lost 3 bases and J lost 2, with 21 bases in between. The V gene's germline CDR1 is MNHEY and CDR2 SVGEGT. The CDR3 covers 18 residues. CDR3 protein: CASSYNSLWDPPTDTQYF. In nucleotides, the CDR3 is TGTGCCAGCAGTTATAATTCCCTTTGGGACCCACCCACAGATACGCAGTATTTT.

The CDR3 protein is CASSLSSGRPSSAGVVETQYF. DNA of the CDR3: TGTGCCAGCAGCTTATCTTCCGGAAGACCTTCATCGGCGGGAGTTGTAGAGACCCAGTACTTC. The chain has TRBV7-9 and TRBJ2-5; 7 bases map to TRBD2. Germline V CDR1 and CDR2: SEHNR, FQNEAQ (reference sequence). V lost 2 bases, J lost 4 bases, and 25 bases stayed unmatched. CDR3 length equals 21 residues.